This TCR beta chain was recorded in a study of blood T cell repertoires in COVID-19. On the study more broadly: Acute and convalescent COVID-19 samples came from the United States, Italy and Spain. T cells, B-cell-depleted T cells, or PBMCs supplied cDNA or gDNA.

Original analysis: Nucleated cell counts were estimated from reference gene primer amplification. Here immunoSEQ multiplex PCR was the method, and the copy in TCRdb shows in-frame clones only, minus some. V and J calls and clone size are copied from that table; D and trimming were computed from the DNA. Of 110,000 to 150,000 clones listed, 79% are singletons. This CDR3 contains 14 residues. The germline gives CDR1 WNHNN, CDR2 SYGVQD (reference sequence). Trimming shortened V by 2 bases and J by 3 bases, and 7 bases separated the two germline ends. The TCR comes from a man in his forties or fifties with active or convalescent COVID-19. The specimen sequenced was peripheral blood. V is TRBV10-1 and J is TRBJ1-4, with a tentative D call TRBD1 (5 bases). CDR3 residues: CASSEIQANEKLFF. DNA for the CDR3: TGCGCCAGCAGTGAGATACAGGCTAATGAAAAACTGTTTTTT.